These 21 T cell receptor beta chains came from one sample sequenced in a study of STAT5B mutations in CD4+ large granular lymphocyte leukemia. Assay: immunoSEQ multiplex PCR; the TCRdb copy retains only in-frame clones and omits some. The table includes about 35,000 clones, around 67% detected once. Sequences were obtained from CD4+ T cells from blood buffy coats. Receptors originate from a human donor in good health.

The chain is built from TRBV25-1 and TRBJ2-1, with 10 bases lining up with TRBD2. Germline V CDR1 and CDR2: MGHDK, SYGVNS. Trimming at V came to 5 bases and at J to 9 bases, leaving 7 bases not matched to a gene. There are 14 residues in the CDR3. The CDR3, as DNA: TGTGCCAGCAGTCCTCCCGGGACTAGCGCTGAGCAGTTCTTC. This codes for CASSPPGTSAEQFF.

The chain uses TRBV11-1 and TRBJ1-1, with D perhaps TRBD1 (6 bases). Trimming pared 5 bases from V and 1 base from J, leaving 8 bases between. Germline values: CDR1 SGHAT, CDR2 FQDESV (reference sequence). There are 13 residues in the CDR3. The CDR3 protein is CASSRQENTEAFF. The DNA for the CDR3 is TGTGCCAGCAGCCGACAGGAGAACACTGAAGCTTTCTTT.

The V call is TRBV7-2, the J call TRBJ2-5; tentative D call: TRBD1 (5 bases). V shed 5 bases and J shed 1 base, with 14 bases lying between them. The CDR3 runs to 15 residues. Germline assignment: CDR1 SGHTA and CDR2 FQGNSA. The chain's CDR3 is CASSPPRQSQETQYF. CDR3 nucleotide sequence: TGTGCCAGCAGCCCGCCCAGACAGAGCCAAGAGACCCAGTACTTC.

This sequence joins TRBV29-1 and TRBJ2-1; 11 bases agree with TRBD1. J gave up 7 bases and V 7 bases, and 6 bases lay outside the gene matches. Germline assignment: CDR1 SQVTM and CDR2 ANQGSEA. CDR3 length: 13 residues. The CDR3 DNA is TGCAGCGGCGGGACAGGGGGAGGAAATGAGCAGTTCTTC. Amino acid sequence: CSGGTGGGNEQFF.

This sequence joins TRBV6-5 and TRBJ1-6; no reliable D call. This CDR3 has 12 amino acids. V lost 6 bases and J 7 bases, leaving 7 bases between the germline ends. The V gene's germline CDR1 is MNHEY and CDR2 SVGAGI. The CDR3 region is CASRAPNSPLHF. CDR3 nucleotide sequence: TGTGCCAGCAGAGCGCCCAATTCACCCCTCCACTTT.

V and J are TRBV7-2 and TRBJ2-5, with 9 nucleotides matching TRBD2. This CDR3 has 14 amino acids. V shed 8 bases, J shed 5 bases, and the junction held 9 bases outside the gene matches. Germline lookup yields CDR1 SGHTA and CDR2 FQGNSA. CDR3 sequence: CASSRGGASETQYF. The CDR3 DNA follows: TGTGCCAGCTCTCGCGGGGGGGCGTCGGAGACCCAGTACTTC. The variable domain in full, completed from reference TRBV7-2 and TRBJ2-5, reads GAGVSQSPSNKVTEKGKDVELRCDPISGHTALYWYRQSLGQGLEFLIYFQGNSAPDKSGLPSDRFSAERTGGSVSTLTIQRTQQEDSAVYLCASSRGGASETQYFGPGTRLLVL.

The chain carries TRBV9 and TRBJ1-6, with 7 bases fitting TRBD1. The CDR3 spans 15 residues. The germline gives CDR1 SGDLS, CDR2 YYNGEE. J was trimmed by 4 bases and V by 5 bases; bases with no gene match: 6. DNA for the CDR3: TGTGCCAGCAGTCATAAACAGGGGTATAATTCACCCCTCCACTTT. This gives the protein CASSHKQGYNSPLHF.

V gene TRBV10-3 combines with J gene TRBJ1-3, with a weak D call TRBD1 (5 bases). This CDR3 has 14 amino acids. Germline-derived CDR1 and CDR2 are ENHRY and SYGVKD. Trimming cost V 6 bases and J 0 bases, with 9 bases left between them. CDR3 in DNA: TGTGCCATCAGCAAAGACAGCTCTGGAAACACCATATATTTT. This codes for CAISKDSSGNTIYF.

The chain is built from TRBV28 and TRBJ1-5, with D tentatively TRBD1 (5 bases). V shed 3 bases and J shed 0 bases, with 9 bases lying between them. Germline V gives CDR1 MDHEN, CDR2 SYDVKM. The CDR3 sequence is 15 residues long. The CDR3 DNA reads TGTGCCAGCAGTTTGCCAGGGACTAGCAATCAGCCCCAGCATTTT. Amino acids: CASSLPGTSNQPQHF.

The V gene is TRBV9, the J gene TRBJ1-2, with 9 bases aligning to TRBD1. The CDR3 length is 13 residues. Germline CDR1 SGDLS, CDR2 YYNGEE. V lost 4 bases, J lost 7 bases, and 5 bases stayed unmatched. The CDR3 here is CASSRDRDSGYTF. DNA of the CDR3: TGTGCCAGCAGCAGGGACAGGGACAGTGGCTACACCTTC.

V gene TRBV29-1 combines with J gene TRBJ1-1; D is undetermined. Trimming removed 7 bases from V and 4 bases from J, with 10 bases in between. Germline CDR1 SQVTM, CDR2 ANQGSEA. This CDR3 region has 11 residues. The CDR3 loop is CSAAKVTEAFF. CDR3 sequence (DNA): TGCAGCGCCGCAAAGGTCACTGAAGCTTTCTTT.

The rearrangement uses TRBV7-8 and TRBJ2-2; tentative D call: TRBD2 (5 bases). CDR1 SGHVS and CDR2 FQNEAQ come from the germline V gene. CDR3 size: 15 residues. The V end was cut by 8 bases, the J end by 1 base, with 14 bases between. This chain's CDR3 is CASAGDGRNTGELFF. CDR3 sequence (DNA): TGTGCCAGCGCCGGGGATGGGAGGAACACCGGGGAGCTGTTTTTT.

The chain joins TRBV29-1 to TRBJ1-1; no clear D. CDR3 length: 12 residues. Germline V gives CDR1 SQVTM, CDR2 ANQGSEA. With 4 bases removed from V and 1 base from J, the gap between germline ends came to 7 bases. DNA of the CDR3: TGCAGCGTTGCTAGGCCGAACACTGAAGCTTTCTTT. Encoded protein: CSVARPNTEAFF.

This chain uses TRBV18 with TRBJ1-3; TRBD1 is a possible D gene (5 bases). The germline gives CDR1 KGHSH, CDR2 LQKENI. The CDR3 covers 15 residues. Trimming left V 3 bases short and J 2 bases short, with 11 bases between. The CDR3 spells CASSPDMIAGNTIYF. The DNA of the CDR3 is TGTGCCAGCTCACCGGACATGATTGCTGGAAACACCATATATTTT.

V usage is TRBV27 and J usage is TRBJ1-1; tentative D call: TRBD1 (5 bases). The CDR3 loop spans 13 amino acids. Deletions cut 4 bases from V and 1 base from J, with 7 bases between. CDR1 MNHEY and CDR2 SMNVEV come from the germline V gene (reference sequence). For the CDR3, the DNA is TGTGCCAGCAGTTACCAGGGGAACACTGAAGCTTTCTTT. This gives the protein CASSYQGNTEAFF.

CDR3 coding DNA: TGCGCCAGCAGGCCGGGACAGGGGCGCCACGAGCAGTACTTC. Translated: CASRPGQGRHEQYF. V gene TRBV10-2 combines with J gene TRBJ2-7; TRBD1 matches at 10 bases. This CDR3 spans 14 amino acids. After removal of 6 bases from V and 5 bases from J, the junction contained 7 bases not matched to a gene. The germline CDR1 and CDR2 sequences are WSHSY and SAAADI.

CDR3 region: CASSLDQSSYNEQFF. CDR3 bases: TGCGCCAGCAGCTTGGACCAGAGCTCCTACAATGAGCAGTTCTTC. The chain uses TRBV5-1 and TRBJ2-1; no clear D. V lost 0 bases to trimming and J lost 0 bases, with 7 bases between them. CDR3 length: 15 amino acids. Germline lookup yields CDR1 SGHRS and CDR2 YFSETQ.

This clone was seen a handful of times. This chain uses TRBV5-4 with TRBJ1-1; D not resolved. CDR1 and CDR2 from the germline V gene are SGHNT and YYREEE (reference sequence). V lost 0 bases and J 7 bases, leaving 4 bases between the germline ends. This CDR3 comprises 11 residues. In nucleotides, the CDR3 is TGTGCCAGCAGCTTGGGCAGTGAAGCTTTCTTT. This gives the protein CASSLGSEAFF.

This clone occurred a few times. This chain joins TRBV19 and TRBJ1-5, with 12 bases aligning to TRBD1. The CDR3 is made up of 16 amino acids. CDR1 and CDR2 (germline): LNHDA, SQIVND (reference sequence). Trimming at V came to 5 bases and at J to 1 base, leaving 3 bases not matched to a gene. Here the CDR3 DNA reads TGTGCCAGTAGTGGGACAGGGGGCATGAGCAATCAGCCCCAGCATTTT. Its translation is CASSGTGGMSNQPQHF.

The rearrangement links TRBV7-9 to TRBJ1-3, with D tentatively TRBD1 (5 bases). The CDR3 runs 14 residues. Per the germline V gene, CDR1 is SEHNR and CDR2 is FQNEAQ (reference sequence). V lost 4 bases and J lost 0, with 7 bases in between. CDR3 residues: CASSSGHSGNTIYF. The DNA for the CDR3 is TGTGCCAGCAGCTCAGGGCACTCTGGAAACACCATATATTTT.

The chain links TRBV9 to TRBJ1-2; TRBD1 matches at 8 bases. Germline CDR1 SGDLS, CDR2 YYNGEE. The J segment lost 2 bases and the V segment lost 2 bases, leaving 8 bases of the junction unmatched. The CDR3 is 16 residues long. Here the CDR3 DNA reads TGTGCCAGCAGCGTTAGGGACAGGCTGGGAAACTATGGCTACACCTTC. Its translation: CASSVRDRLGNYGYTF.